This TCR beta chain appears in the sequencing data of a study of blood T cell repertoires in COVID-19. Only in-frame clones appear in the TCRdb table, and some are missing; sequencing was by immunoSEQ multiplex PCR. The sample includes 60,000 or so clones, 89% of them seen just once. The CDR3 consists of 11 residues. CDR1 and CDR2 from the germline V gene are MNHEY and SVGAGI. Between the trimmed V and J ends, which lost 4 bases and 5 bases, there was a span of 2 bases. The rearrangement links TRBV6-5 to TRBJ1-4; the D is unclear. Sequencing was carried out using peripheral blood. This TCR derives from a man between 60 and 70 years old with acute or convalescent COVID-19. CDR3 in amino acids: CASSSNEKLFF. CDR3 nucleotide sequence: TGTGCCAGCAGTTCAAATGAAAAACTGTTTTTT.